This is a list of T cell receptor beta chains from one sample in a study of human T cells and chemical hapten exposure. TCRdb recomputed calls from the RACE reads with MiXCR, one row per CDR3 protein. Of around 200,000 distinct CDR3 sequences listed, 24% are singletons. The material was whole blood, obtained in connection with sensitization to the hapten diphenylcyclopropenone (DPC). The receptors shown here come from a woman in her forties with alopecia areata. Some clones in this sample may be carry-over from other donors' samples. Both conserved end residues are part of each CDR3. Each record gives: V gene, clone size, D gene, J gene, CDR3 length, CDR3 protein, CDR3 DNA. The D gene is left open where the match is weak. For some rows the clone size is stated as once, few or many, or as a class when expanded; others skip it.

TRBV29-1,few,TRBD1,TRBJ2-3,15,CSVEGDRGITDTQYF,TGCAGCGTTGAAGGCGACAGGGGAATCACAGATACGCAGTATTTT
TRBV20-1,.,.,TRBJ1-1,16,CSARDNGRHQNTEAFF,TGCAGTGCTAGAGATAATGGGAGACACCAGAACACTGAAGCTTTCTTT
TRBV28,.,.,TRBJ2-7,13,CASSSGESYEQYF,TGTGCCAGCAGTTCCGGGGAATCCTACGAGCAGTACTTC
TRBV6-2/TRBV6-3,few,TRBD1,TRBJ2-4,14,CASSSGQAVNIQYF,TGTGCCAGCAGTTCAGGACAGGCTGTAAACATTCAGTACTTC
TRBV9,.,.,TRBJ1-6,14,CASSVADFNSPLHF,TGTGCCAGCAGCGTAGCTGACTTTAATTCACCCCTCCACTTT
TRBV28,.,TRBD1,TRBJ2-2,15,CASSIGGGGTGELFF,TGTGCCAGCAGTATAGGGGGCGGTGGCACCGGGGAGCTGTTTTTT
TRBV3-1,.,.,TRBJ2-7,11,CASSRPNEQYF,TGTGCCAGCAGCCGGCCTAACGAGCAGTACTTC
TRBV29-1,.,.,TRBJ1-2,14,CSAGEGLANYGYTF,TGCAGCGCTGGGGAGGGTTTAGCTAACTATGGCTACACCTTC
TRBV12-3/TRBV12-4,few,.,TRBJ2-2,15,CASSLGLTNTGELFF,TGTGCCAGCAGTTTGGGTCTCACGAACACCGGGGAGCTGTTTTTT
TRBV29-1,.,.,TRBJ2-1,13,CSGQAVLYNEQFF,TGCAGCGGTCAAGCGGTATTATACAATGAGCAGTTCTTC
TRBV7-8,few,.,TRBJ1-5,15,CASSSRDYSNQPQHF,TGTGCCAGCAGCTCGCGGGATTATAGCAATCAGCCCCAGCATTTT
TRBV28,.,TRBD1,TRBJ2-3,16,CASSPRTGGTTDTQYF,TGTGCCAGCAGTCCTAGGACAGGGGGTACCACAGATACGCAGTATTTT
TRBV29-1,few,.,TRBJ2-7,14,CSVVALAFPYEQYF,TGCAGCGTTGTAGCGCTAGCTTTCCCCTACGAGCAGTACTTC
TRBV6-5,few,.,TRBJ1-1,15,CASSLLQAGNTEAFF,TGTGCCAGCAGTCTTCTACAGGCCGGGAACACTGAAGCTTTCTTT
TRBV29-1,once,TRBD2,TRBJ2-1,12,CSVEEAAGGVFF,TGCAGCGTTGAAGAGGCAGCGGGAGGGGTGTTCTTC